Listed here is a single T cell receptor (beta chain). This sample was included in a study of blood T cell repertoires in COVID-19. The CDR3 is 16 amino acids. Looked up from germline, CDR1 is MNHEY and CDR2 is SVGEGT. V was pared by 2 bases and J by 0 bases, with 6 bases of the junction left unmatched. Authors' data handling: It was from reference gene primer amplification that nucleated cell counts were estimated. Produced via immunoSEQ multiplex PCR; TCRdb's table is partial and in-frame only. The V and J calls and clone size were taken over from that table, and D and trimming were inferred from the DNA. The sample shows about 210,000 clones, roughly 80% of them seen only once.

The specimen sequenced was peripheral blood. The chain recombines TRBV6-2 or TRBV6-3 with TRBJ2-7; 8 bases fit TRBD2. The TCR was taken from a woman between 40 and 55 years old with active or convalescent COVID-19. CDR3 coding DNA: TGTGCCAGCAGTTACCACGGGGGGGGGCTCTCCTACGAGCAGTACTTC. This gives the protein CASSYHGGGLSYEQYF.